This paragraph reports one T cell receptor beta chain. The data belong to a study of monozygotic twins with inflammatory bowel disease. The study subjected TCRalpha and TCRbeta cDNA to two nested PCRs of about 15 and 9 cycles. TCRdb re-called the 5' RACE reads and gives one entry per CDR3 protein, without DNA. The table for this sample gives 150,000 to 200,000 distinct CDR3 sequences. This TCR was recovered from a human donor with ulcerative colitis or Crohn's disease, or a healthy co-twin of an affected twin (not recorded which). Sequencing input: blood.

The CDR3: CAISEEIAGEDEQFF. The chain uses TRBV10-3 and TRBJ2-1; absent DNA, TCRdb's TRBD2 call cannot be checked. Germline lookup yields CDR1 ENHRY and CDR2 SYGVKD. The CDR3 covers 15 residues.